The present T cell receptor (beta chain) was sequenced within a study of blood T cell repertoires in COVID-19. Study as a whole: PBMCs, B-cell-depleted T cells, or T cells provided the cDNA or gDNA that made up the material.

Original data processing: For nucleated cells, counts were estimated from reference gene primer amplification. Data came from immunoSEQ multiplex PCR; TCRdb stores just in-frame clones and leaves some out. The V and J calls and clone size were taken over from that table, and D and trimming were inferred from the DNA. Found here are 180,000 or so clones, about 88% of them singletons; the top ten hold 1% to 1.5%. This clone was found once. In terms of age and location, participants ranged from roughly 18 to 95 years and lived in about two dozen US areas. Participants reported their clinical history, and cohort assignment relied on those reports. In germline, CDR1 is LGHNA, CDR2 YSLEER. V was clipped by 4 bases and J by 8 bases; unmatched bases: 4. This CDR3 is 13 amino acids long.

This receptor was identified in a human donor with acute COVID-19. The donor label of this sample is uncertain. V gene TRBV4-3 combines with J gene TRBJ1-4; 7 bases agree with TRBD1. Specimen: PBMCs or T cells enriched from blood (not recorded which). CDR3 nucleotides: TGCGCCAGCAGCCGACAGGGTGAGGAAAAACTGTTTTTT. Amino acids: CASSRQGEEKLFF.